This T cell receptor (beta chain) was captured in a study of blood T cell repertoires in COVID-19. Between the trimmed V and J ends, which lost 4 bases and 4 bases, there was a span of 15 bases. From germline, CDR1 is SGHRS and CDR2 YFSETQ. The CDR3 spans 14 residues. Data came from immunoSEQ multiplex PCR; TCRdb stores just in-frame clones and leaves some out. The sample carries 400,000 to 550,000 clones, about 85% recorded once. V usage is TRBV5-1 and J usage is TRBJ2-7; D perhaps matches TRBD2 (5 bases). This TCR came from a woman aged 18-29 years with acute COVID-19. The source material was PBMCs or T cells enriched from blood (not recorded which). In DNA form, the CDR3 reads TGCGCCAGCAGCCAAGACCCGGACTTGTACGAGCAGTACTTC. Protein sequence: CASSQDPDLYEQYF.